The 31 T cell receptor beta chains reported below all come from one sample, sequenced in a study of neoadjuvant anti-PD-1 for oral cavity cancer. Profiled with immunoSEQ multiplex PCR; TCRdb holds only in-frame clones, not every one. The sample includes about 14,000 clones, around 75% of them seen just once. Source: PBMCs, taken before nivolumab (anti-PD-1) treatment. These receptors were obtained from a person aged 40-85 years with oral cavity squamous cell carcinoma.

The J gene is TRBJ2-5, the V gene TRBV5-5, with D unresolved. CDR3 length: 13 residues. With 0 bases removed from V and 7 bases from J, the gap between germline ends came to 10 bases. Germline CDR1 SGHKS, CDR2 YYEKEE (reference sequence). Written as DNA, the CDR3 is TGTGCCAGCAGCTTGGTTGGGTTGGGGACCCAGTACTTC. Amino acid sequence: CASSLVGLGTQYF.

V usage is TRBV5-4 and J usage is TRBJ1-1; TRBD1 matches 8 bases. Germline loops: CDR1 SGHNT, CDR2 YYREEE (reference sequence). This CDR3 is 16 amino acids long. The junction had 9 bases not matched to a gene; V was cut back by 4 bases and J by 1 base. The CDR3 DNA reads TGTGCCAGCAGCCCACCGGGACAGGTAAAGAACACTGAAGCTTTCTTT. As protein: CASSPPGQVKNTEAFF.

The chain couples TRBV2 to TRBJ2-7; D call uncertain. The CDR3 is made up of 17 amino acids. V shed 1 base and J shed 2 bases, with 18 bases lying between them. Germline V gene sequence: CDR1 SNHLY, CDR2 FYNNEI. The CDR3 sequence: CASSEEPIGQDAYEQYF. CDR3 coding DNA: TGTGCCAGCAGTGAAGAGCCCATAGGGCAAGACGCCTACGAGCAGTACTTC.

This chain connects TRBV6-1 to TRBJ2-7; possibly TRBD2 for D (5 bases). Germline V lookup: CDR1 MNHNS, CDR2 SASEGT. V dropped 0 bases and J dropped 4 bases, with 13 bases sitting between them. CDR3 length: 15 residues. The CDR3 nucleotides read TGTGCCAGCAGTGAAGCGACAAGCGGAACTTACGAGCAGTACTTC. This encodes CASSEATSGTYEQYF.

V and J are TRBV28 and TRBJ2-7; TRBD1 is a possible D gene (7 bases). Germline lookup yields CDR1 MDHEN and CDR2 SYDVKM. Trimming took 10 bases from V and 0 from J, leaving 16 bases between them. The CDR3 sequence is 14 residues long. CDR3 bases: TGTGCCACTGGCGGGACAGCAAGCTCCTACGAGCAGTACTTC. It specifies CATGGTASSYEQYF.

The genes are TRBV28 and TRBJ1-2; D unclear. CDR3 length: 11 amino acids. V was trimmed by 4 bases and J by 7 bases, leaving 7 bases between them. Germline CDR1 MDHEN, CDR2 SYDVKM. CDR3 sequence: CASSYGGGYTF. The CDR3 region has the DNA TGTGCCAGCAGTTATGGAGGTGGCTACACCTTC.

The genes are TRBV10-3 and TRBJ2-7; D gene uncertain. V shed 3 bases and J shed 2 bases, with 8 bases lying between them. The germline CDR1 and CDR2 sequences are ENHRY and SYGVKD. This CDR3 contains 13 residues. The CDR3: CAISDDPPYEQYF. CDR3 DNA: TGTGCCATCAGTGATGACCCTCCCTACGAGCAGTACTTC.

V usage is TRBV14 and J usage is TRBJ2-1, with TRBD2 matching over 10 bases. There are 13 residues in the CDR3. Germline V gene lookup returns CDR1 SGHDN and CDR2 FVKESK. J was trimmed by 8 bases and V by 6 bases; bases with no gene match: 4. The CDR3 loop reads CASRIAGGDEQFF. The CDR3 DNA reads TGTGCCAGCAGAATAGCGGGAGGCGATGAGCAGTTCTTC. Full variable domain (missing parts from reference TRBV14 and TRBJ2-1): EAGVTQFPSHSVIEKGQTVTLRCDPISGHDNLYWYRRVMGKEIKFLLHFVKESKQDESGMPNNRFLAERTGGTYSTLKVQPAELEDSGVYFCASRIAGGDEQFFGPGTRLTVL.

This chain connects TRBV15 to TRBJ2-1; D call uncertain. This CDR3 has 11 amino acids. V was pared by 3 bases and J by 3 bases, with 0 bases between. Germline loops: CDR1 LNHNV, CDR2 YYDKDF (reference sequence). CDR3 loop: CATSSYNEQFF. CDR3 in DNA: TGTGCCACCAGCAGCTACAATGAGCAGTTCTTC.

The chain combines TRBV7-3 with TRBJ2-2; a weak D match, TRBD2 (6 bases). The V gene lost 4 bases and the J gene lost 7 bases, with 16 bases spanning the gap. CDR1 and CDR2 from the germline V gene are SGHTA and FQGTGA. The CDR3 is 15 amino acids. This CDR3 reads CASSSVAERGGELFF. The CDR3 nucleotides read TGTGCCAGCAGCTCAGTAGCGGAACGGGGCGGGGAGCTGTTTTTT.

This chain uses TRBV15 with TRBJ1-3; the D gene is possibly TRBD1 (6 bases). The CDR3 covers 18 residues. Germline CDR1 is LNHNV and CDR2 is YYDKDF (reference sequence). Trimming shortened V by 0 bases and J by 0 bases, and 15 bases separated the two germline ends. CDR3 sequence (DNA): TGTGCCACCAGCAGAGATTTTACAGGGTCTTACTCTGGAAACACCATATATTTT. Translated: CATSRDFTGSYSGNTIYF. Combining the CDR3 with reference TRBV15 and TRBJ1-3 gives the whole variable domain DAMVIQNPRYQVTQFGKPVTLSCSQTLNHNVMYWYQQKSSQAPKLLFHYYDKDFNNEADTPDNFQSRRPNTSFCFLDIRSPGLGDTAMYLCATSRDFTGSYSGNTIYFGEGSWLTVV.

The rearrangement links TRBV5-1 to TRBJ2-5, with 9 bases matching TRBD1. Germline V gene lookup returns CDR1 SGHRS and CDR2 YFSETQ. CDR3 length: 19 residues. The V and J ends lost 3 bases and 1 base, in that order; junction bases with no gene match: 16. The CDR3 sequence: CASSSYRDRVRVGQETQYF. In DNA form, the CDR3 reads TGCGCCAGCAGCTCGTACCGGGACAGGGTTCGGGTGGGCCAAGAGACCCAGTACTTC.

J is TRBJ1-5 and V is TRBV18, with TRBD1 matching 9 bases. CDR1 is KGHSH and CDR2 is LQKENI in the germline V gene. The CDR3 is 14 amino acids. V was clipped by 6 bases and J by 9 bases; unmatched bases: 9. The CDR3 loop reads CASSRDRGSGPQHF. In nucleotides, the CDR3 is TGTGCCAGCTCCCGAGACAGGGGGAGTGGGCCCCAGCATTTT.

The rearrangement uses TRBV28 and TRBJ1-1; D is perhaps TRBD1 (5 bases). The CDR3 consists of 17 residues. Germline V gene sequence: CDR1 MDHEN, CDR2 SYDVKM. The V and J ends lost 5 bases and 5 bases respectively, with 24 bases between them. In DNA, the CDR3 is TGTGCCAGCAGTAGTCCTGGGGGGTCGGCAGGAGGTACTGAAGCTTTCTTT. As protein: CASSSPGGSAGGTEAFF. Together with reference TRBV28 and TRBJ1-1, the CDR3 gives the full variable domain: DVKVTQSSRYLVKRTGEKVFLECVQDMDHENMFWYRQDPGLGLRLIYFSYDVKMKEKGDIPEGYSVSREKKERFSLILESASTNQTSMYLCASSSPGGSAGGTEAFFGQGTRLTVV.

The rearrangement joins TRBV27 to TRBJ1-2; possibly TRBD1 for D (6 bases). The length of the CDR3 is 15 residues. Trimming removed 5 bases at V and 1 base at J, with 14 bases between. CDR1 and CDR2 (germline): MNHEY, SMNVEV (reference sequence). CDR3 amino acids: CASSERDKINYGYTF. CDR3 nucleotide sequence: TGTGCCAGCAGTGAGCGGGACAAAATTAACTATGGCTACACCTTC.

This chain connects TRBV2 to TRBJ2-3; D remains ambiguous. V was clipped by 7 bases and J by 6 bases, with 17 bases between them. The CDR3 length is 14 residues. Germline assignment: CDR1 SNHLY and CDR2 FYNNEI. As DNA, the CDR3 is TGTGCCAGCAACTACCGACTCGCTAGGGATACGCAGTATTTT. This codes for CASNYRLARDTQYF.

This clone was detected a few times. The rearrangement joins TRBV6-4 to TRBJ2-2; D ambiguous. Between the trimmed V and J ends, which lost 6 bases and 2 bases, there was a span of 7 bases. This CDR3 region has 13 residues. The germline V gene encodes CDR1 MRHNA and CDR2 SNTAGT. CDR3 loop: CASSQVNTGELFF. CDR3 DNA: TGTGCCAGCAGCCAGGTCAACACCGGGGAGCTGTTTTTT.

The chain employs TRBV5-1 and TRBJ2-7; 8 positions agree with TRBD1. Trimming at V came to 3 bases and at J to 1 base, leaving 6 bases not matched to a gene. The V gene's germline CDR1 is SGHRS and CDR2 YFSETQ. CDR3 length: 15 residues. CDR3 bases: TGCGCCAGCAGCTCAGGGGGCTTACCATCCTACGAGCAGTACTTC. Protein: CASSSGGLPSYEQYF. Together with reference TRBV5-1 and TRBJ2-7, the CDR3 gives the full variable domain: KAGVTQTPRYLIKTRGQQVTLSCSPISGHRSVSWYQQTPGQGLQFLFEYFSETQRNKGNFPGRFSGRQFSNSRSEMNVSTLELGDSALYLCASSSGGLPSYEQYFGPGTRLTVT.

The CDR3 region has the DNA TGCGCCAGCAGCCCGGGAGGTGGGGCCTATGGCTACACCTTC. This translates into CASSPGGGAYGYTF. V is TRBV5-1 and J is TRBJ1-2; a possible D gene is TRBD1 (5 bases). CDR1 and CDR2 from the germline V gene are SGHRS and YFSETQ. Trimming removed 4 bases at V and 4 bases at J, with 14 bases between. CDR3 length equals 14 residues. Together with reference TRBV5-1 and TRBJ1-2, the CDR3 gives the full variable domain: KAGVTQTPRYLIKTRGQQVTLSCSPISGHRSVSWYQQTPGQGLQFLFEYFSETQRNKGNFPGRFSGRQFSNSRSEMNVSTLELGDSALYLCASSPGGGAYGYTFGSGTRLTVV.

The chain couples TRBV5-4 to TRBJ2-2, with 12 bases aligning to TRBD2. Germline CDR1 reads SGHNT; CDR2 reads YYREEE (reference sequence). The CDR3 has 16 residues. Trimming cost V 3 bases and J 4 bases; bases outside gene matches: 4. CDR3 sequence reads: CASSSTSGSRTGELFF. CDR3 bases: TGTGCCAGCAGCTCGACTAGCGGGAGTCGCACCGGGGAGCTGTTTTTT. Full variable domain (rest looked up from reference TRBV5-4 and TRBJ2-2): ETGVTQSPTHLIKTRGQQVTLRCSSQSGHNTVSWYQQALGQGPQFIFQYYREEENGRGNFPPRFSGLQFPNYSSELNVNALELDDSALYLCASSSTSGSRTGELFFGEGSRLTVL.

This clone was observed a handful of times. In nucleotides, the CDR3 is TGTGCCAGCAGCTTCGGGCTCCTGTCGGGCGGGAACTGGCCCCTCCACTTT. Its translation is CASSFGLLSGGNWPLHF. The chain combines TRBV11-2 with TRBJ1-6; D gene uncertain. Per germline, CDR1 SGHAT and CDR2 FQNNGV. Trimming took off 3 bases at V and 13 bases at J, with 25 bases between the two ends. The CDR3 totals 17 residues. Filled out from reference TRBV11-2 and TRBJ1-6, the complete variable domain reads EAGVAQSPRYKIIEKRQSVAFWCNPISGHATLYWYQQILGQGPKLLIQFQNNGVVDDSQLPKDRFSAERLKGVDSTLKIQPAKLEDSAVYLCASSFGLLSGGNWPLHFGNGTRLTVT.

The CDR3 spells CAISESMVTNTEAFF. CDR3 coding DNA: TGTGCCATCAGTGAGTCTATGGTAACGAACACTGAAGCTTTCTTT. This chain links TRBV10-3 with TRBJ1-1, with no clear D. CDR3 length: 15 amino acids. V lost 0 bases to trimming and J lost 1 base, with 9 bases between them. CDR1 and CDR2 from the germline V gene are ENHRY and SYGVKD.

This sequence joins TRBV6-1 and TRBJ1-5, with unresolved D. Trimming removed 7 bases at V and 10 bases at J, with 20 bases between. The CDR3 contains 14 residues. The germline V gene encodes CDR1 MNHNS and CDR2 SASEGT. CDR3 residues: CASIGSEIIDPQHF. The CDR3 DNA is TGTGCCAGCATAGGCTCTGAGATAATCGACCCCCAGCATTTT.

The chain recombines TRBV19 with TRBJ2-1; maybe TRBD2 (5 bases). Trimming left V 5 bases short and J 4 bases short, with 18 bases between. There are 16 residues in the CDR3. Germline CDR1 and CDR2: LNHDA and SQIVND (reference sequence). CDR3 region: CASSPRWLAGYNEQFF. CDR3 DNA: TGTGCCAGTAGTCCCCGGTGGCTAGCAGGATACAATGAGCAGTTCTTC.

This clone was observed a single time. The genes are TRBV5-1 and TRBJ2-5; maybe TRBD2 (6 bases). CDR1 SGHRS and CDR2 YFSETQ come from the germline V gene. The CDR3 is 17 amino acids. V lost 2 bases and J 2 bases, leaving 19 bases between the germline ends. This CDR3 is CASSFYPGRTLQETQYF. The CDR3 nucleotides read TGCGCCAGCAGCTTTTACCCCGGGAGAACTTTACAAGAGACCCAGTACTTC. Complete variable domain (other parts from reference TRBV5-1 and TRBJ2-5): KAGVTQTPRYLIKTRGQQVTLSCSPISGHRSVSWYQQTPGQGLQFLFEYFSETQRNKGNFPGRFSGRQFSNSRSEMNVSTLELGDSALYLCASSFYPGRTLQETQYFGPGTRLLVL.

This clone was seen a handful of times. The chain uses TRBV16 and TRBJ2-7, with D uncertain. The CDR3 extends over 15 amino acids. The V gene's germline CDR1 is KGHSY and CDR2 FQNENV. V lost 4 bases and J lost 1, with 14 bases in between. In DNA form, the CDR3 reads TGTGCCAGCAGCCCCGCTTTCGCCCTATCCTACGAGCAGTACTTC. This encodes CASSPAFALSYEQYF.

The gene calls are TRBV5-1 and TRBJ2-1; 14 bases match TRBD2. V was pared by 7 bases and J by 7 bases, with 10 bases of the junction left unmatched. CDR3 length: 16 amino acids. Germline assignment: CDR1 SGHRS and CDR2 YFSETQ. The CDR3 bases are TGCGCCAGCCGTCTTTCGGGACTAGCGGGGGTGAATGAGCAGTTCTTC. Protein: CASRLSGLAGVNEQFF.

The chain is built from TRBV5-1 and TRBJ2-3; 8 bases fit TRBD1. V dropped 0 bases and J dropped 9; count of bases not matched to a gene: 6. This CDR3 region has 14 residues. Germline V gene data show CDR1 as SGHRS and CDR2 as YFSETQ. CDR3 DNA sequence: TGCGCCAGCAGCTTGGGACCAGGGGGCAGAACGCAGTATTTT. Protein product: CASSLGPGGRTQYF.

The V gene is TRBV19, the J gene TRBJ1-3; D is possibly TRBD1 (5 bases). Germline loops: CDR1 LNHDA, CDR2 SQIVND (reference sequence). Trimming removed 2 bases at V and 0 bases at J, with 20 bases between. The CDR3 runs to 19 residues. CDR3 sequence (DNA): TGTGCCAGTAGTATAAGTAGCGGGGGTTCCTCCAGCTCTGGAAACACCATATATTTT. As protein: CASSISSGGSSSSGNTIYF. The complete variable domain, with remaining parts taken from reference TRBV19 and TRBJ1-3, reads DGGITQSPKYLFRKEGQNVTLSCEQNLNHDAMYWYRQDPGQGLRLIYYSQIVNDFQKGDIAEGYSVSREKKESFPLTVTSAQKNPTAFYLCASSISSGGSSSSGNTIYFGEGSWLTVV.

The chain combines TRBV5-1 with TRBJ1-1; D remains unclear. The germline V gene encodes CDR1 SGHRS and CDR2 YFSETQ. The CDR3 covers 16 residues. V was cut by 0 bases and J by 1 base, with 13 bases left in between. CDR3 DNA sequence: TGCGCCAGCAGCTTGGGGCTTTGGTTTCGGAACACTGAAGCTTTCTTT. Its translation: CASSLGLWFRNTEAFF.

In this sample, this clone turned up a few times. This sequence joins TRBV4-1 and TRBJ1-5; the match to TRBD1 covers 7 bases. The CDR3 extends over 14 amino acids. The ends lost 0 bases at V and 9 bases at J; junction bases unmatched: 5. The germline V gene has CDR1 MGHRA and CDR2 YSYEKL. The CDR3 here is CASSQDRGVRPQHF. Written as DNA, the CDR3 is TGCGCCAGCAGCCAAGACAGGGGGGTAAGGCCCCAGCATTTT.